This is a list of T cell receptor beta chains from one sample in a study of neurological immune-mediated disorders. TCRdb re-called the 5' RACE reads with MiXCR, one entry per CDR3 protein. The sample shows approximately 20,000 distinct CDR3 sequences, about a quarter of them seen only once. The sequenced sample was PBMCs. These receptors originate from a man aged 45-65 years with HTLV-1-associated myelopathy (HAM/TSP). CDR3s include the opening cysteine and the closing phenylalanine or tryptophan. D genes are given only for firm matches. Clone size is shown for a subset of rows, as once, few, many or a class of expanded clone.

clone size	D gene	J gene	V gene	CDR3 DNA	CDR3 protein
medium-sized	TRBD2	TRBJ2-1	TRBV10-3	TGTGCCATCAGTGAGATAGCGGGGGCCTACAATGAGCAGTTCTTC	CAISEIAGAYNEQFF
few	-	TRBJ2-1	TRBV4-1	TGCGCCAGCAGCCAAGAAGTTTTAGCGGACCCGCCGGAGGAGCAGTTCTTC	CASSQEVLADPPEEQFF
-	-	TRBJ2-4	TRBV5-1	TGCGCCAGCAGCTTAGAATTAGGAAACATTCAGTACTTC	CASSLELGNIQYF
many	TRBD2	TRBJ2-5	TRBV20-1	TGCAGTGCAAAGGGACTAGCGGGGGGGAACCAAGAGACCCAGTACTTC	CSAKGLAGGNQETQYF
-	TRBD2	TRBJ2-7	TRBV20-1	TGCAGTGCTTTTCCTAGCGGGGGGGCCGACTACGAGCAGTACTTC	CSAFPSGGADYEQYF
-	-	TRBJ2-2	TRBV19	TGTGCCAGTAGTATAGAGGGACGGACGGCCACCGGGGAGCTGTTTTTT	CASSIEGRTATGELFF
few	-	TRBJ1-5	TRBV30	TGTGCCTGGAGTGTCGGCGGAAATAGCAATCAGCCCCAGCATTTT	CAWSVGGNSNQPQHF
-	TRBD1	TRBJ2-7	TRBV27	TGTGCCAGCAGTCCTCGGACAGGTTTTGACTACGAGCAGTACTTC	CASSPRTGFDYEQYF
few	TRBD1	TRBJ1-4	TRBV5-4	TGTGCCAGCAGCTTAGGGGACAGGGCGGCCTCTTTT	CASSLGDRAASF
-	-	TRBJ2-7	TRBV25-1	TGTGCCAGCAGTGAATCCGCCAGGCTAAAAGGGACCTACGAGCAGTACTTC	CASSESARLKGTYEQYF
-	-	TRBJ2-7	TRBV7-8	TGTGCCAGCAGCTTAGGAGGGACGGGGGCCTACGAGCAGTACTTC	CASSLGGTGAYEQYF
medium-sized	TRBD2	TRBJ2-3	TRBV20-1	TGCAGTGCACCGGGGGGAGCGGCAATCACAGATACGCAGTATTTT	CSAPGGAAITDTQYF
-	TRBD2	TRBJ2-1	TRBV20-1	TGCAGTGCTAGAGTCCCCGGACTAGCGGGGCCCAATGAGCAGTTCTTC	CSARVPGLAGPNEQFF
medium-sized	-	TRBJ2-3	TRBV7-2	TGTGCCAGCAGTTTACCTAGGGGGATTGGCACAGATACGCAGTATTTT	CASSLPRGIGTDTQYF
medium-sized	-	TRBJ1-2	TRBV3-1	TGTGCCAGCAGCTCTCGGACAGATTATGGCTACACCTTC	CASSSRTDYGYTF
-	-	TRBJ1-1	TRBV5-1	TGCGCCAGCAGCGATAACCCAGGGGCCACTGAAGCTTTCTTT	CASSDNPGATEAFF
-	-	TRBJ2-2	TRBV5-1	TGCGCCAGCAGAGGCGGGTCAGCGGACACCGGGGAGCTGTTTTTT	CASRGGSADTGELFF
few	-	TRBJ1-4	TRBV20-1	TGCAGTGCTAGCGGGTCCCTAAATGGTAATGAAAAACTGTTTTTT	CSASGSLNGNEKLFF
-	-	TRBJ2-7	TRBV29-1	TGCAGCTTTGACGGCGTAGGGGGGGGATTGGACGAGCAGTACTTC	CSFDGVGGGLDEQYF
few	-	TRBJ2-6	TRBV12-3/TRBV12-4	TGTGCCAGCATTAACGGCGGGGCTGGGGCCAACGTCCTGACTTTC	CASINGGAGANVLTF
-	TRBD2	TRBJ2-1	TRBV5-1	TGCGCCAGCAACTTGGCTAGCGGGACCCACAATGAGCAGTTCTTC	CASNLASGTHNEQFF
-	TRBD1	TRBJ2-5	TRBV28	TGTGCCAGCAGGTTAACAGGGGATCAAGAGACCCAGTACTTC	CASRLTGDQETQYF
few	TRBD2	TRBJ2-3	TRBV5-1	TGCGCCAGCAGCGGGGGACTAGCGGGACCAGATACGCAGTATTTT	CASSGGLAGPDTQYF
-	-	TRBJ2-1	TRBV6-5	TGTGCCAGCAGTTATATGGGGGCTGGAAGTGAGCAGTTCTTC	CASSYMGAGSEQFF
many	-	TRBJ1-2	TRBV14	TGTGCCAGCAGCCAAGACAGGCGTCGCTACACCTTC	CASSQDRRRYTF
large	TRBD1	TRBJ1-1	TRBV25-1	TGTGCCAGCAGTGCCACAGGGGAAGGGGACACTGAAGCTTTCTTT	CASSATGEGDTEAFF
many	TRBD1	TRBJ2-3	TRBV20-1	TGCAGTGCCAACTCCGGGGGACAGGGCACAGATACGCAGTATTTT	CSANSGGQGTDTQYF
-	-	TRBJ1-2	TRBV7-2	TGTGCCAGCACCCTCGCGGGGCTTTCGGATGGCTACACCTTC	CASTLAGLSDGYTF
-	TRBD2	TRBJ2-1	TRBV7-9	TGTGCCAAACAGCGGGAGGGCCTTGGCAATGAGCAGTTCTTC	CAKQREGLGNEQFF
-	TRBD1	TRBJ1-2	TRBV7-2	TGTGCCAGAAGCTCGGTGGGGACAGGGGACTATGGCTACACCTTC	CARSSVGTGDYGYTF
few	-	TRBJ1-1	TRBV20-1	TGCAGTGCAACCGGGACAATCACTGAAGCTTTCTTT	CSATGTITEAFF
few	-	TRBJ2-5	TRBV7-2	TGTGCCAGCAGCTTCCAGGGTGGAGGAGAGACCCAGTACTTC	CASSFQGGGETQYF
-	TRBD1	TRBJ1-1	TRBV12-3/TRBV12-4	TGTGCCAGCAGTCAGACAGGGGAAGCTTTCTTT	CASSQTGEAFF
-	-	TRBJ2-7	TRBV5-1	TGCGCCAGCAGCTTGATCGGATCGTCCTACGAGCAGTACTTC	CASSLIGSSYEQYF
few	TRBD1	TRBJ2-1	TRBV20-1	TGCAGTGCTAGGGGGGACAGGGGCGACGAGCAGTTCTTC	CSARGDRGDEQFF
-	-	TRBJ2-2	TRBV20-1	TGCAGTGCTAGTTCTGGAGGGGACACCGGGGAGCTGTTTTTT	CSASSGGDTGELFF
-	-	TRBJ2-7	TRBV20-1	TGCAGTGCTAGATTAGGGACCTACGAGCAGTACTTC	CSARLGTYEQYF
few	-	TRBJ1-1	TRBV25-1	TGTGCCAGCAGTGTAACAGGGCTGAACACTGAAGCTTTCTTT	CASSVTGLNTEAFF
few	-	TRBJ2-6	TRBV7-3	TGTGCCAGCAGCTTAGCCTCTGGGGCCAACGTCCTGACTTTC	CASSLASGANVLTF
-	TRBD1	TRBJ1-4	TRBV5-6	TGTGCCAGCAGCTTGGGGACAGGGGGCCATGAAAAACTGTTTTTT	CASSLGTGGHEKLFF
few	-	TRBJ1-1	TRBV7-3	TGTGCCAGCAGCTTTCAGGGTAGCACTGAAGCTTTCTTT	CASSFQGSTEAFF
many	-	TRBJ1-1	TRBV20-1	TGCAGTGCTAGAGTTCAAAATGAAGCTTTCTTT	CSARVQNEAFF
medium-sized	TRBD2	TRBJ2-1	TRBV7-6	TGTGCCAGCAGCTTAGGGACTAGCGGGACCAATGAGCAGTTCTTC	CASSLGTSGTNEQFF
-	-	TRBJ2-3	TRBV5-6	TGTGCCAGCGGCCCGACTAGAGGGTCCGATACGCAGTATTTT	CASGPTRGSDTQYF
few	TRBD2	TRBJ2-1	TRBV9	TGTGCCAGCAGCGTAGCTGTACTAGCGGACAACTACAATGAGCAGTTCTTC	CASSVAVLADNYNEQFF
-	-	TRBJ2-1	TRBV12-3/TRBV12-4	TGTGCCACGGACGGGGGCATCAACCTTAAATACAATGAGCAGTTCTTC	CATDGGINLKYNEQFF
-	-	TRBJ2-3	TRBV5-1	TGCGCCAGCAGCTTCGGACCAGATACGCAGTATTTT	CASSFGPDTQYF
-	-	TRBJ2-3	TRBV10-3	TGTGCCACCAGATTACATCAAGGCACAGATACGCAGTATTTT	CATRLHQGTDTQYF
-	-	TRBJ2-3	TRBV4-3	TGCGCCAGCAGCCAAGGGGGAATTCGGTATAGCACAGATACGCAGTATTTT	CASSQGGIRYSTDTQYF